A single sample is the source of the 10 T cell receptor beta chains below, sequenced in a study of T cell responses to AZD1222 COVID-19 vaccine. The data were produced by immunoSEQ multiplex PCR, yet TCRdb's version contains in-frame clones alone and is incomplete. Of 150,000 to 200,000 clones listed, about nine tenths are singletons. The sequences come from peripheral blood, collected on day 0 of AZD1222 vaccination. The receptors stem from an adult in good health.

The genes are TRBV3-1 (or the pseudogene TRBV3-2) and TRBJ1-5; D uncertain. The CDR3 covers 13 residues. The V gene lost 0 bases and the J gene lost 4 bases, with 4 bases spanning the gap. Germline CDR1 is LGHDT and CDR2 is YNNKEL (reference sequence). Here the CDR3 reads CASSQDWNQPQHF. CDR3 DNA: TGTGCCAGCAGCCAAGATTGGAATCAGCCCCAGCATTTT.

The chain's CDR3 is CASRLGQFGGYTF. The CDR3 nucleotides read TGTGCCAGCCGACTCGGGCAGTTCGGCGGCTACACCTTC. The V call is TRBV6-5, the J call TRBJ1-2; D call uncertain. Germline loops: CDR1 MNHEY, CDR2 SVGAGI. This CDR3 has 13 residues. V was pared by 8 bases and J by 8 bases, with 18 bases between.

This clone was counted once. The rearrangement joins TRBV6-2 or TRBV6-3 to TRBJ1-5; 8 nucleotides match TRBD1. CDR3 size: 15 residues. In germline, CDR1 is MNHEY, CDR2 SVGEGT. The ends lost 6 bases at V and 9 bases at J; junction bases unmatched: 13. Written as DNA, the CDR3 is TGTGCCAGCAGCCGATACAGGGGGGCTCCCATGCCCCAGCATTTT. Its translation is CASSRYRGAPMPQHF.

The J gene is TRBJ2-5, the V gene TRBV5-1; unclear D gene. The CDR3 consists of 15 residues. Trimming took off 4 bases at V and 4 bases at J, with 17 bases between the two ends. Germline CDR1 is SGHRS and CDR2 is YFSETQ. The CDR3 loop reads CASSDPKIGRETQYF. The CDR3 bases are TGCGCCAGCAGCGACCCTAAAATCGGGCGAGAGACCCAGTACTTC.

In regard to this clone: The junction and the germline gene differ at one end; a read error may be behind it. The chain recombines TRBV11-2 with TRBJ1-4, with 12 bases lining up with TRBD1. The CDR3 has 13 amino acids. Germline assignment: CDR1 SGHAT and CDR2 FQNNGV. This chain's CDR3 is CASSAGTGGLGTF. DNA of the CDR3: TGTGCCAGCAGCGCAGGGACAGGGGGCTTGGGAACTTTT.

Written as DNA, the CDR3 is TGTGCCAGTAGTATACAGGGGAGGGGCAATGAGCAGTTCTTC. Translating gives CASSIQGRGNEQFF. The rearrangement joins TRBV19 to TRBJ2-1; a possible D gene is TRBD2 (7 bases). CDR3 length: 14 amino acids. The germline V gene has CDR1 LNHDA and CDR2 SQIVND (reference sequence). Trimming left V 2 bases short and J 6 bases short, with 11 bases between.

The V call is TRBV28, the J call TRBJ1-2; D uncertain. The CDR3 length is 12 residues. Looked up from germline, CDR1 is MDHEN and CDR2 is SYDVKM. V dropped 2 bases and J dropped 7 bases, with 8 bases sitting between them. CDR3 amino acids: CASSLKALGYTF. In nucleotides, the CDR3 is TGTGCCAGCAGTTTAAAGGCACTTGGCTACACCTTC.

CDR3 sequence (DNA): TGTGCCAGCAGTTACTCGATGGTAGGAAGCTACGAGCAGTACTTC. Translation: CASSYSMVGSYEQYF. The chain carries TRBV6-5 and TRBJ2-7; no definite D call. The CDR3 covers 15 residues. The germline gives CDR1 MNHEY, CDR2 SVGAGI. The V end was cut by 0 bases, the J end by 3 bases, with 12 bases between.

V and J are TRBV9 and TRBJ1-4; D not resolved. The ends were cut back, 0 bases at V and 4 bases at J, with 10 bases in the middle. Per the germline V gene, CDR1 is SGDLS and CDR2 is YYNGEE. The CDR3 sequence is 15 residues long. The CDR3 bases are TGTGCCAGCAGCGTAGCGTACGGGGTTAATGAAAAACTGTTTTTT. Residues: CASSVAYGVNEKLFF.

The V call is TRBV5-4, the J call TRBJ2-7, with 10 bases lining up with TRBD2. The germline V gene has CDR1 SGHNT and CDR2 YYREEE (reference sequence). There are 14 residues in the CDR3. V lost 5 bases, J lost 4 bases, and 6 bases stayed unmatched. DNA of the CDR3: TGTGCCAGCAGACAGCGGGGGGGATCTTACGAGCAGTACTTC. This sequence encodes CASRQRGGSYEQYF.